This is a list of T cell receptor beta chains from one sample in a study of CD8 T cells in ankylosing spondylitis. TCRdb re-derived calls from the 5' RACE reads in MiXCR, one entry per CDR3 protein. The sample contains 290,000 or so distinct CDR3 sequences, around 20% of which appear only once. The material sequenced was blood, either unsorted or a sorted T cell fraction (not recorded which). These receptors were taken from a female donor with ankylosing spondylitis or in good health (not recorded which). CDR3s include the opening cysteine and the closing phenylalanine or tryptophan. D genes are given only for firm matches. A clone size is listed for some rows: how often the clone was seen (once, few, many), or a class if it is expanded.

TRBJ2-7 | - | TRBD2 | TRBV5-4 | CASRTGLAGGNEQYF | TGTGCCAGCCGCACGGGGCTAGCGGGAGGTAACGAGCAGTACTTC
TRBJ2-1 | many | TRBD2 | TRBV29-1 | CSAEAGSNEQFF | TGCAGCGCCGAAGCGGGATCCAATGAGCAGTTCTTC
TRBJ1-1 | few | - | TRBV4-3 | CASSPRGSGRTEAFF | TGCGCCAGCAGCCCGAGGGGGTCCGGACGCACTGAAGCTTTCTTT
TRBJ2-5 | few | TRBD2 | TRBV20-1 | CSARTGLAGEETQYF | TGCAGTGCTAGAACGGGACTAGCGGGAGAAGAGACCCAGTACTTC
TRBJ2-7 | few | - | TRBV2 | CASSVLYEQYF | TGTGCCAGCAGTGTACTGTACGAGCAGTACTTC
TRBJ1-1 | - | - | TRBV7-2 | CASSLVGGGSTEAFF | TGTGCCAGCAGCTTAGTAGGCGGCGGCAGCACTGAAGCTTTCTTT
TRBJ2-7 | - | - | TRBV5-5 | CASSFLVNSYEQYF | TGTGCCAGCAGCTTCCTAGTAAACTCCTACGAGCAGTACTTC
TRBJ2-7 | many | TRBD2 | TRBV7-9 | CASSTRLAGAYEQYF | TGTGCCAGCAGCACCCGACTAGCGGGTGCCTACGAGCAGTACTTC
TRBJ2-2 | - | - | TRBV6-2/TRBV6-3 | CASSYGRPPRRGTGELFF | TGTGCCAGCAGTTACGGGCGGCCTCCACGTAGGGGGACCGGGGAGCTGTTTTTT
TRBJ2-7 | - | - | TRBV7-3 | CASSLIHGYEQYF | TGTGCCAGCAGCTTGATTCATGGCTACGAGCAGTACTTC